This TCR beta chain comes out of a study of blood T cells in healthy people across ages. A second PCR of roughly 6 to 12 cycles used a sample-barcoded 5' primer and a J-beta primer mix. TCRdb passed the 5' RACE reads through MiXCR, listing each CDR3 protein once. In the table there are roughly 700,000 distinct CDR3 sequences, 32% of which are singletons. The CDR3 is 14 amino acids. Germline CDR1 SGDLS, CDR2 YYNGEE. The V end lost 4 bases, the J end lost 4 bases, and 12 bases lay between the germline ends. The TCR comes from a woman of 80 years or more in good health. Sequenced: blood. The chain employs TRBV9 and TRBJ2-1; D remains ambiguous. CDR3 sequence (DNA): TGTGCCAGCAGCCCCGAGGCCAGTTACAATGAGCAGTTCTTC. Translated, it gives CASSPEASYNEQFF.